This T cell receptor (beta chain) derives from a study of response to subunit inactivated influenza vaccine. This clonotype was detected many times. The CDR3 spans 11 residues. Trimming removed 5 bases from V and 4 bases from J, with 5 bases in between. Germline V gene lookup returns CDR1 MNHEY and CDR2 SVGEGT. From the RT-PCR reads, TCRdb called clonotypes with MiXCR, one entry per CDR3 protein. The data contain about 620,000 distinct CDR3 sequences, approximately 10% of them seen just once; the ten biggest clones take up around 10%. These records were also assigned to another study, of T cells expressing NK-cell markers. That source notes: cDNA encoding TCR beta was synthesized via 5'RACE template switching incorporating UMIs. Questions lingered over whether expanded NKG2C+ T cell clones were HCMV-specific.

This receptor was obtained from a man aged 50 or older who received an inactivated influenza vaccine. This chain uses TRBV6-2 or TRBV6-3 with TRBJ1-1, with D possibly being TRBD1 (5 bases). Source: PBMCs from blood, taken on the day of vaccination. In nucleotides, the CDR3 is TGTGCCAGCAGTAGGGGCACTGAAGCTTTCTTT. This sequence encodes CASSRGTEAFF.